The sequence of this TCR beta chain was determined in a study of blood T cell repertoires in COVID-19. Here immunoSEQ multiplex PCR was the method, and the copy in TCRdb shows in-frame clones only, minus some. The table has about 300,000 clones, around nine tenths seen once; the top ten hold 2.5% to 3.5%. This CDR3 is built from 15 residues. Germline V CDR1 and CDR2: SGHTA, FQGNSA. The germline V and J ends were trimmed by 1 base and 8 bases, with 12 bases remaining between them. This TCR derives from a woman aged 50 to 60 who had been exposed to COVID-19. Sequenced material: PBMCs or T cells enriched from blood (not recorded which). This chain uses TRBV7-2 with TRBJ1-6; perhaps TRBD1 as D (5 bases). CDR3 loop: CASSLGRARDSPLHF. The CDR3 DNA follows: TGTGCCAGCAGCTTAGGCAGGGCTAGGGATTCACCCCTCCACTTT.